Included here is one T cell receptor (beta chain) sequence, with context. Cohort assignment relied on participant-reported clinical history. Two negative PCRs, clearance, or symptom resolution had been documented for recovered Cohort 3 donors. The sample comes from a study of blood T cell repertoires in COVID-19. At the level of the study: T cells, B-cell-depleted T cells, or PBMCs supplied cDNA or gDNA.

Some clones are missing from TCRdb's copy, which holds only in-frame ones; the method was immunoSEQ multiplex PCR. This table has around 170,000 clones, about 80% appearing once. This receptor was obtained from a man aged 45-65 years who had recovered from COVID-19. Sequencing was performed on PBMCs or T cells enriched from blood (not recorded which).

CDR3 in amino acids: CASSVTSSGGTDTQYF. The DNA for the CDR3 is TGTGCCAGCAGCGTTACGTCTAGCGGGGGTACAGATACGCAGTATTTT. V gene TRBV7-3 combines with J gene TRBJ2-3; 10 bases fit TRBD2. The CDR3 spans 16 residues. Germline V lookup: CDR1 SGHTA, CDR2 FQGTGA. Trimming cost V 5 bases and J 3 bases; bases outside gene matches: 8.